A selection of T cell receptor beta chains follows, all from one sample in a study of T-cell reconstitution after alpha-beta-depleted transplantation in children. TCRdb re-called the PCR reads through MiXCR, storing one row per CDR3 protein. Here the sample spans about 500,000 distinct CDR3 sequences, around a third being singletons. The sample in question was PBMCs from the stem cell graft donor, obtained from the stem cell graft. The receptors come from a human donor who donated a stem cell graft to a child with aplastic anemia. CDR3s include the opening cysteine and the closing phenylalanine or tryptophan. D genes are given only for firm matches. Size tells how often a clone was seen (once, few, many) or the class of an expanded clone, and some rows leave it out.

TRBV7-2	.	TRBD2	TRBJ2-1	CASSSSGTTYNEQFF	TGTGCCAGCAGCTCCTCCGGGACTACGTACAATGAGCAGTTCTTC
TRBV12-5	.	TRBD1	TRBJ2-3	CASGTTQTGRASTDTQYF	TGTGCTAGTGGGACAACTCAGACAGGGAGAGCGAGCACAGATACGCAGTATTTT
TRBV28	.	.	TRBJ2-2	CASIDITNTGELFF	TGTGCCAGTATTGACATAACGAACACCGGGGAGCTGTTTTTT
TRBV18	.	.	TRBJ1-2	CASSPLASQDVGYTF	TGTGCCAGCTCACCACTGGCCTCCCAGGACGTCGGCTACACCTTC
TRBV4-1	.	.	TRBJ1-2	CASSQDLLIVDTF	TGCGCCAGCAGCCAAGATCTGTTGATTGTTGACACCTTC
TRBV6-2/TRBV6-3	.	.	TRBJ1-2	CASSPGTEFYGYTF	TGTGCCAGCAGTCCCGGGACGGAATTCTATGGCTACACCTTC
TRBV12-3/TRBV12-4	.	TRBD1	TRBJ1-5	CASRATGGEQPQHF	TGTGCCAGCAGGGCGACAGGGGGCGAACAGCCCCAGCATTTT
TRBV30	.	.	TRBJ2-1	CAWSARGQRLYNEQFF	TGTGCCTGGAGTGCCCGGGGCCAAAGGTTATACAATGAGCAGTTCTTC
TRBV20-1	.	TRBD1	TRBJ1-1	CSARDWKGALLGAFF	TGCAGTGCTAGAGATTGGAAGGGGGCTCTACTTGGGGCTTTCTTT
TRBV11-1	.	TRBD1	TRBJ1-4	CASSSPRPGTGATNEKLFF	TGTGCCAGCAGCTCCCCCCGACCTGGGACAGGCGCAACTAATGAAAAACTGTTTTTT
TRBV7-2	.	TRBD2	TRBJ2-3	CASSSSGRADTQYF	TGTGCCAGCAGCTCGAGCGGGAGAGCGGATACGCAGTATTTT
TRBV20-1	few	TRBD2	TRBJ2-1	CSARGLTTSGIGNEQFF	TGCAGTGCTAGAGGGTTAACAACTAGCGGGATAGGTAATGAGCAGTTCTTC
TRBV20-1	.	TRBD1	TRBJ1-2	CSARPTGSANYGYTF	TGCAGTGCTAGACCGACAGGGTCCGCTAACTATGGCTACACCTTC
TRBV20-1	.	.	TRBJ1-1	CSATRFMNTEAFF	TGCAGTGCTACTCGGTTCATGAACACTGAAGCTTTCTTT
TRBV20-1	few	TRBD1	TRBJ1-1	CSADRGRDTEAFF	TGCAGTGCTGACAGGGGCAGGGACACTGAAGCTTTCTTT
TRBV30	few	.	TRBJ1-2	CAWNENYYGYTF	TGTGCCTGGAACGAGAACTACTATGGCTACACCTTC
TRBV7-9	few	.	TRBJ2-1	CASSSPGTGSNEQFF	TGTGCCAGCAGCTCCCCCGGGACTGGCTCGAATGAGCAGTTCTTC
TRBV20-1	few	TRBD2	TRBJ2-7	CSARDRAGAHTYEQYF	TGCAGTGCTAGAGATCGCGCGGGAGCCCACACCTACGAGCAGTACTTC
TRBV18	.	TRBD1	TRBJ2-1	CASSRDRVSYNEQFF	TGTGCCAGCTCACGCGACAGGGTATCCTACAATGAGCAGTTCTTC
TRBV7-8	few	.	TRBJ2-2	CASSLIEVLRGGAGELFF	TGTGCCAGCAGCTTAATTGAGGTCCTCCGAGGAGGGGCCGGGGAGCTGTTTTTT
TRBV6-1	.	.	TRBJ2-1	CASSPARLRINEQFF	TGTGCCAGCAGCCCTGCTAGGCTAAGGATCAATGAGCAGTTCTTC
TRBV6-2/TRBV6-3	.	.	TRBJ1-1	CASSYGSGTEAFF	TGTGCCAGCAGTTACGGATCGGGGACTGAAGCTTTCTTT
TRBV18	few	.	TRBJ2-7	CASSPLRGGYEQYF	TGTGCCAGCTCACCACTTAGAGGAGGCTACGAGCAGTACTTC
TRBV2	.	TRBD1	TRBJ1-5	CASSLIQGGNQPQHF	TGTGCCAGCAGTTTAATACAGGGGGGCAATCAGCCCCAGCATTTT
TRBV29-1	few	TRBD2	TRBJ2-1	CSVRTGLMFDAEQFF	TGCAGCGTCCGGACGGGACTAATGTTCGATGCTGAGCAGTTCTTC
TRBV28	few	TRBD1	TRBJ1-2	CASSSPGQGMVGYTF	TGTGCCAGCAGTAGTCCGGGACAGGGGATGGTGGGCTACACCTTC
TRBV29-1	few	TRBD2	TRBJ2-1	CSVDLSGTSGYNEQFF	TGCAGCGTTGATTTAAGCGGGACTAGCGGATACAATGAGCAGTTCTTC
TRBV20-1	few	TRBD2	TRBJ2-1	CSALGTSTYNEQFF	TGCAGTGCGTTGGGGACTAGCACCTACAATGAGCAGTTCTTC
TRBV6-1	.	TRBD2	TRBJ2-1	CASRQREGLYNEQFF	TGTGCCAGCAGACAGCGGGAGGGCCTATACAATGAGCAGTTCTTC
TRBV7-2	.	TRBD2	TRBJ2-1	CASSRGLAGFNQFF	TGTGCCAGCAGCAGGGGACTAGCGGGATTTAATCAGTTCTTC
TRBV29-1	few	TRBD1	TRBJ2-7	CSGLGQAYEQYF	TGCAGCGGCCTTGGACAGGCCTACGAGCAGTACTTC
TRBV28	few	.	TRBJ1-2	CASSLRTAGGVYGYTF	TGTGCCAGCAGCCTACGAACGGCGGGGGGCGTCTATGGCTACACCTTC
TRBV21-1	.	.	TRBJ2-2	CASSKDDPGTGELFF	TGTGCCAGCAGCAAAGATGACCCGGGTACCGGGGAGCTGTTTTTT
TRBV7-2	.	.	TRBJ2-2	CASRLTGELFF	TGTGCCAGCAGACTCACCGGGGAGCTGTTTTTT
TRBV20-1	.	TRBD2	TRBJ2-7	CSARGLAGAPYEQYF	TGCAGTGCCCGCGGACTAGCGGGGGCCCCCTACGAGCAGTACTTC
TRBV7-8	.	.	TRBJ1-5	CASSLVQGYQPQHF	TGTGCCAGCAGCTTAGTTCAGGGGTATCAGCCCCAGCATTTT
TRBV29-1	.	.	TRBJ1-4	CSVKGPDEKLFF	TGCAGCGTTAAGGGTCCTGATGAAAAACTGTTTTTT
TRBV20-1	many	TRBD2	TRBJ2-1	CSAPIAGGNEQFF	TGCAGTGCACCAATAGCGGGAGGCAATGAGCAGTTCTTC
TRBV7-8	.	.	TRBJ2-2	CASSLGHRGGELFF	TGTGCCAGCAGCTTGGGACATAGAGGGGGGGAGCTGTTTTTT
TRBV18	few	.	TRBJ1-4	CASWRDQGEKLFF	TGTGCCAGCTGGAGGGATCAGGGTGAAAAACTGTTTTTT
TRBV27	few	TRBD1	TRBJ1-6	CASSKGQSNSPLHF	TGTGCCAGCAGTAAGGGACAGTCTAATTCACCCCTCCACTTT
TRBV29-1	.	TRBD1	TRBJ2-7	CSVTTGDPTYEQYF	TGCAGCGTCACAACAGGGGACCCAACCTACGAGCAGTACTTC
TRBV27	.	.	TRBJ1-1	CASSLMGLGTEAFF	TGTGCCAGCAGTTTAATGGGGTTGGGCACTGAAGCTTTCTTT